Presented here are 19 T cell receptor beta chains from one specimen sequenced in a study of shared clonotypes between healthy human individuals. Libraries were prepared by immunoSEQ multiplex PCR; TCRdb keeps only in-frame clonotypes and omits some of them. Counted here are some 550,000 clones, roughly 97% occurring once; the ten biggest clones make up roughly 0.055%. Sequencing was performed on naive CD4+ T cells sorted from blood. Documented subset: CD45RA+ positively selected. The receptor source for this set is a woman in her thirties in good health.

The CDR3 sequence: CASSWGQHNSPLHF. The CDR3 DNA is TGTGCCAGCAGCTGGGGACAGCATAATTCACCCCTCCACTTT. The chain couples TRBV7-9 to TRBJ1-6, with TRBD1 identical over 7 bases. Germline V CDR1 and CDR2: SEHNR, FQNEAQ (reference sequence). The ends lost 4 bases at V and 5 bases at J; junction bases unmatched: 2. This CDR3 is built from 14 residues.

This chain joins TRBV5-1 and TRBJ1-3; TRBD1 aligns across 8 bases. Trimming at V came to 0 bases and at J to 9 bases, leaving 8 bases not matched to a gene. This CDR3 region has 15 residues. CDR1 and CDR2 (germline): SGHRS, YFSETQ. CDR3 residues: CASSLDGQGTGTIYF. As DNA, the CDR3 is TGCGCCAGCAGCTTGGACGGACAGGGCACTGGCACCATATATTTT.

The J gene is TRBJ1-5, the V gene TRBV5-3; D remains unclear. TRBV5-3 is an open reading frame, and its role is uncertain. The CDR3 loop spans 15 amino acids. V was pared by 0 bases and J by 5 bases, with 12 bases between. DNA for the CDR3: TGTGCCAGAAGCTTGGATAGGCAGGCTGATCAGCCCCAGCATTTT. This sequence encodes CARSLDRQADQPQHF.

The chain couples TRBV6-6 to TRBJ2-3, with a tentative D call TRBD1 (6 bases). Trimming took off 6 bases at V and 0 bases at J, with 10 bases between the two ends. Germline lookup yields CDR1 MNHNY and CDR2 SVGAGI (reference sequence). The CDR3 is 14 amino acids. The CDR3 nucleotides read TGTGCCAGCAGAAGGACAGCTAGCACAGATACGCAGTATTTT. This gives the protein CASRRTASTDTQYF.

The chain combines TRBV29-1 with TRBJ1-1, with 9 bases matching TRBD1. The CDR3 spans 13 residues. Germline V lookup: CDR1 SQVTM, CDR2 ANQGSEA. Unmatched junction bases numbered 8, after V lost 6 bases and J lost 6 bases. CDR3 sequence: CSVPGQGVAEAFF. CDR3 DNA sequence: TGCAGCGTGCCGGGACAGGGAGTAGCTGAAGCTTTCTTT.

The CDR3 DNA reads TGTGCCAGCAGTTCAAGGGCAGGGGGAGATACGCAGTATTTT. Translating it yields CASSSRAGGDTQYF. This chain uses TRBV7-8 with TRBJ2-3, with 7 bases lining up with TRBD1. This CDR3 has 14 amino acids. Germline V gene lookup returns CDR1 SGHVS and CDR2 FQNEAQ. V lost 6 bases and J lost 5; bases outside the gene matches: 8.

The V call is TRBV2, the J call TRBJ2-1, with 7 positions matching TRBD2. V shed 4 bases and J 13 bases; nucleotides not matched to a gene: 7. The CDR3 runs to 12 residues. Germline assignment: CDR1 SNHLY and CDR2 FYNNEI. In DNA, the CDR3 is TGTGCCAGCAGTGGAGGGCTAGCGGAACAGTTCTTC. Its translation is CASSGGLAEQFF.

This chain joins TRBV2 and TRBJ2-2; 7 bases are a match to TRBD1. The CDR3 covers 17 residues. Germline-derived CDR1 and CDR2 are SNHLY and FYNNEI. Trimming cost V 7 bases and J 5 bases; bases outside gene matches: 16. The CDR3 loop reads CASIWTGPHSGTGELFF. The CDR3 nucleotides read TGTGCCAGCATCTGGACAGGACCTCACAGTGGTACCGGGGAGCTGTTTTTT.

The chain employs TRBV28 and TRBJ2-5; D is tentatively TRBD1 or TRBD2 (5 bases each). The ends were cut back, 7 bases at V and 7 bases at J, with 16 bases in the middle. CDR1 is MDHEN and CDR2 is SYDVKM in the germline V gene. CDR3 length equals 13 residues. CDR3 sequence reads: CASIPLTGGTQYF. In DNA, the CDR3 is TGTGCCAGCATTCCCCTAACTGGGGGGACCCAGTACTTC. Together with reference TRBV28 and TRBJ2-5, the CDR3 gives the full variable domain: DVKVTQSSRYLVKRTGEKVFLECVQDMDHENMFWYRQDPGLGLRLIYFSYDVKMKEKGDIPEGYSVSREKKERFSLILESASTNQTSMYLCASIPLTGGTQYFGPGTRLLVL.

V gene TRBV7-9 combines with J gene TRBJ2-7; D gene ambiguous. V was cut by 6 bases and J by 6 bases, with 12 bases left in between. CDR1 and CDR2 from the germline V gene are SEHNR and FQNEAQ (reference sequence). The CDR3 is made up of 12 amino acids. The CDR3 region has the DNA TGTGCCAGCAGTCCAAAAAACCGCGAGCAGTACTTC. This translates into CASSPKNREQYF.

The chain couples TRBV9 to TRBJ2-3; 8 bases align to TRBD2. Germline V gene sequence: CDR1 SGDLS, CDR2 YYNGEE. The CDR3 length is 17 residues. V was clipped by 4 bases and J by 0 bases; unmatched bases: 10. CDR3 loop: CASSYGTRGKSTDTQYF. For the CDR3, the DNA is TGTGCCAGCAGCTACGGGACTAGGGGTAAAAGCACAGATACGCAGTATTTT.

This sequence joins TRBV11-3 and TRBJ2-5; D might be TRBD1 (6 bases). Germline V gene sequence: CDR1 SGHNT, CDR2 YENEEA. V shed 6 bases and J shed 5 bases, with 13 bases lying between them. The CDR3 sequence is 13 residues long. The CDR3 DNA is TGTGCCAGCAGTTCTACTAGGGGGGAGACCCAGTACTTC. Residues: CASSSTRGETQYF.

The V and J genes are TRBV27 and TRBJ2-1, with D uncertain. Germline V gives CDR1 MNHEY, CDR2 SMNVEV (reference sequence). Trimming took 0 bases from V and 3 from J, leaving 3 bases between them. The CDR3 loop spans 13 amino acids. The CDR3 nucleotides read TGTGCCAGCAGTTTATCCTACTACAATGAGCAGTTCTTC. The encoded protein is CASSLSYYNEQFF.

The CDR3 coding sequence is TGTGCCGCGAAGATACACAGGTTTACGGGGACCCAGTACTTC. Its protein product is CAAKIHRFTGTQYF. The chain joins TRBV6-5 to TRBJ2-5, with D possibly being TRBD1 (5 bases). V shed 11 bases and J shed 7 bases, with 23 bases lying between them. CDR3 length: 14 residues. The V gene's germline CDR1 is MNHEY and CDR2 SVGAGI.

The chain links TRBV6-5 to TRBJ1-1; 9 nucleotides match TRBD1. V was pared by 10 bases and J by 4 bases, with 7 bases of the junction left unmatched. The CDR3 totals 13 residues. The germline gives CDR1 MNHEY, CDR2 SVGAGI. CDR3 coding DNA: TGTGCCACTGGGGACAGGGTTGGCACTGAAGCTTTCTTT. It encodes CATGDRVGTEAFF.

The gene calls are TRBV27 and TRBJ1-5; D is ambiguous. The germline CDR1 and CDR2 sequences are MNHEY and SMNVEV (reference sequence). Trimming shortened V by 5 bases and J by 6 bases, and 14 bases separated the two germline ends. This CDR3 contains 14 residues. In DNA form, the CDR3 reads TGTGCCAGCAGTCTTACTAGGGAGGTTCAGCCCCAGCATTTT. It yields the protein CASSLTREVQPQHF.

The chain is built from TRBV10-3 and TRBJ1-5; TRBD1 might be the D (6 bases). CDR1 and CDR2 (germline): ENHRY, SYGVKD. This CDR3 region has 14 residues. V was pared by 5 bases and J by 5 bases, with 13 bases between. CDR3 sequence: CAISTDRTYQPQHF. The CDR3 nucleotides are TGTGCCATCAGTACCGACAGGACCTATCAGCCCCAGCATTTT.

The rearrangement links TRBV7-9 to TRBJ2-5; no firm D call. The CDR3 covers 16 residues. CDR1 is SEHNR and CDR2 is FQNEAQ in the germline V gene (reference sequence). V was pared by 0 bases and J by 5 bases, with 16 bases between. This CDR3 reads CASSLADRVKWETQYF. The CDR3 nucleotides read TGTGCCAGCAGCTTAGCGGATCGGGTAAAATGGGAGACCCAGTACTTC.

The CDR3 DNA reads as TGTGCCAGCAGCAAAGGAAGGGGACCTTGGGCCACAGATACGCAGTATTTT. It encodes CASSKGRGPWATDTQYF. The chain recombines TRBV21-1 with TRBJ2-3. TRBV21-1 is tagged as a pseudogene. The length of the CDR3 is 17 residues.